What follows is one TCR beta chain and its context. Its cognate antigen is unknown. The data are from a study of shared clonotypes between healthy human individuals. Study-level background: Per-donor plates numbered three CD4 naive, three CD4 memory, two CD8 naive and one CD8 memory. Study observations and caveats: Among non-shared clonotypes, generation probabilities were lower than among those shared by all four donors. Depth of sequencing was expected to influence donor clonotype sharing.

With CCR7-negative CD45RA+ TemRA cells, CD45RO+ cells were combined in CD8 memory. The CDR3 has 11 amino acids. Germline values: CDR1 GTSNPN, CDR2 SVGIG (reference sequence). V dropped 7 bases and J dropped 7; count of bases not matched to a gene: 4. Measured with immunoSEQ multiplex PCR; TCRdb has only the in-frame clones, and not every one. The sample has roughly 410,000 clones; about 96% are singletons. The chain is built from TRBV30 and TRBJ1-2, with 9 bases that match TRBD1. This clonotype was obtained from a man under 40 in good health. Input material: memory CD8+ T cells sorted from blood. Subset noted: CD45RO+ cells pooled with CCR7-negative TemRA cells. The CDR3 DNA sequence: TGTGCCTTGGACAGGGGCGGTGGCTACACCTTC. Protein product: CALDRGGGYTF. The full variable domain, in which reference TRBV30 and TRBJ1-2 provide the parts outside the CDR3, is SQTIHQWPATLVQPVGSPLSLECTVEGTSNPNLYWYRQAAGRGLQLLFYSVGIGQISSEVPQNLSASRPQDRQFILSSKKLLLSDSGFYLCALDRGGGYTFGSGTRLTVV.